This T cell receptor beta chain was observed in a study of human thymus T cells. Study-wide results and caveats: Thymic as well as blood repertoires seemed to favor certain V and J genes unevenly.

Thymic material originated from resections removed in the course of corrective heart surgery. Points on this clone: Antigen specificity is unknown.

TCRdb's copy holds only in-frame clones and misses some; the assay was immunoSEQ multiplex PCR. The sample has more than 70,000 clones; just over 95% are singletons. The V gene end was trimmed by 0 bases and the J gene end by 2 bases; junction bases not matched to a gene: 6. The CDR3 has 16 amino acids. Germline CDR1 SGHRS, CDR2 YFSETQ. This clonotype was obtained from a boy younger than two with a congenital heart defect but otherwise immunologically healthy. Input material: thymus tissue. The chain has TRBV5-1 and TRBJ2-3, with TRBD1 identical over 7 bases. DNA of the CDR3: TGCGCCAGCAGCTTGGGAGGGACAGTCCCCACAGATACGCAGTATTTT. Translation gives CASSLGGTVPTDTQYF. The full variable domain, rest sourced from reference TRBV5-1 and TRBJ2-3, is KAGVTQTPRYLIKTRGQQVTLSCSPISGHRSVSWYQQTPGQGLQFLFEYFSETQRNKGNFPGRFSGRQFSNSRSEMNVSTLELGDSALYLCASSLGGTVPTDTQYFGPGTRLTVL.